This T cell receptor beta chain comes out of a study of cytomegalovirus exposure and HLA in healthy donors. PCR used 60 Vbeta primers and 13 Jbeta primers. The assay was immunoSEQ multiplex PCR, and TCRdb's table has in-frame clones only and misses some. The sample includes 100,000 to 150,000 clones, roughly 82% of them seen just once. V was cut by 4 bases and J by 2 bases, with 12 bases left in between. Germline V gene data show CDR1 as SGHDT and CDR2 as YYEEEE. The CDR3 contains 14 residues. On this clone itself: The antigen is not known.

Points from the study as a whole: Reportedly, fewer N-insertions than the roughly 700-donor mean appeared in an Asian-associated ancestry cluster in a later analysis. An analysis that came later showed most CMV-associated TCR beta chains appearing HLA-restricted.

Sequencing was carried out using PBMCs. The source is a male donor in good health and CMV-seropositive. J is TRBJ2-5 and V is TRBV5-6, with D unresolved. The CDR3 DNA follows: TGTGCCAGCAGCCCGCCGGGTCTTCAAGAGACCCAGTACTTC. It encodes CASSPPGLQETQYF.